This T cell receptor (beta chain) came from a study of cytomegalovirus exposure and HLA in healthy donors. Overall study findings and caveats: In an earlier analysis, productive rearrangement rates for most beta V segments clustered near 87% or 30%. According to the study, roughly 160 TCR beta chains were cytomegalovirus-associated.

Primers for the PCR totalled 60 Vbeta and 13 Jbeta. Profiling relied on immunoSEQ multiplex PCR, and the TCRdb table lists in-frame clones only, not all of them. The sample includes 150,000 or so clones, 70% to 80% of them seen just once. V was shortened by 2 bases and J by 5 bases, with 5 bases between the two germline ends. This CDR3 is 12 amino acids long. Germline V gene data show CDR1 as KGHSH and CDR2 as LQKENI. Points on this clone: Its specificity is unknown.

The chain has TRBV18 and TRBJ2-3, with no clear D. The specimen sequenced was PBMCs. This clonotype was obtained from a man aged 30-40 years in good health and CMV-seropositive. The CDR3 sequence is CASSPGRDTQYF. In nucleotides, the CDR3 is TGTGCCAGCTCACCAGGGCGAGATACGCAGTATTTT.